This T cell receptor (beta chain) was obtained from a study of cytomegalovirus exposure and HLA in healthy donors. Study-wide findings and caveats: By a later analysis, the bulk of CMV-associated TCR beta chains appeared HLA-restricted. Earlier results showed most TCR beta V segments being productive about 90% or about 30% of the time.

PCR used 60 Vbeta primers and 13 Jbeta primers. The protocol was immunoSEQ multiplex PCR, while the TCRdb copy is restricted to in-frame clones and leaves out a portion. The profile shows approximately 190,000 clones, over 75% of them singletons. The CDR3 spans 17 residues. Germline V gives CDR1 MGHDK, CDR2 SYGVNS. Trimming took 0 bases from V and 1 from J; bases not matched to a gene: 5. Healthy bone marrow donors made up the donor group. With respect to this clone: The antigen is undetermined.

This TCR derives from a man aged 35-49 years in good health and CMV-seropositive. Input material: PBMCs. The chain recombines TRBV25-1 with TRBJ2-2, with 7 bases aligning to TRBD2. CDR3 region: CASSEYRGGRNTGELFF. In nucleotides, the CDR3 is TGTGCCAGCAGTGAATATCGGGGCGGGAGGAACACCGGGGAGCTGTTTTTT.